Listed below are T cell receptor beta chains from one sample, sequenced in a study of T cell responses to AZD1222 COVID-19 vaccine. The method was immunoSEQ multiplex PCR; TCRdb's version includes in-frame clones alone and lacks a portion of them. The sample carries about 120,000 clones, around 91% recorded once. The sequencing used peripheral blood, collected 28 days after the second AZD1222 dose. The receptors stem from an adult who received the AZD1222 COVID-19 vaccine. CDR3s include the opening cysteine and the closing phenylalanine or tryptophan. Each record gives: CDR3 DNA, CDR3 protein, V gene, CDR3 length, D gene, J gene, clone size. The D gene is left open where the match is weak. Where a row states a size, it is once, few, many or the class of an expanded clone; other rows omit it.

TGTGCCAGCAGTTCAGGCGGCACTGAAGCTTTCTTT	CASSSGGTEAFF	TRBV28	12	.	TRBJ1-1	.
TGTGCCAGCAGTTTATGGGGGGCATCCTACGAGCAGTACTTC	CASSLWGASYEQYF	TRBV27	14	.	TRBJ2-7	.
TGTGCCAGCAGCAAACTAGGGGGGAGTAACACTGAAGCTTTCTTT	CASSKLGGSNTEAFF	TRBV7-9	15	.	TRBJ1-1	.
TGCGCCAGCAGCCCACCGGGGACTAGCGGGACCGGGGAGCTGTTTTTT	CASSPPGTSGTGELFF	TRBV5-1	16	TRBD2	TRBJ2-2	.
TGTGCCAGCAGTCCAGGACCGTTCCCAGATACGCAGTATTTT	CASSPGPFPDTQYF	TRBV27	14	.	TRBJ2-3	.
TGCGCCAGCAGTGAGGGCGAAAGATTATACGAGCAGTACTTC	CASSEGERLYEQYF	TRBV10-2	14	.	TRBJ2-7	.
TGTGCCAGCAGCAGACTAGCCAGTAATGAGCAGTTCTTC	CASSRLASNEQFF	TRBV6-5	13	TRBD2	TRBJ2-1	.
TGTGCCAGCAGTTTTGTAACAAACACTGAAGCTTTCTTT	CASSFVTNTEAFF	TRBV28	13	.	TRBJ1-1	once
TGTGCCAGCAGCCATGGTAGCGGTATATTAAGTAATTCACCCCTCCACTTT	CASSHGSGILSNSPLHF	TRBV4-2	17	.	TRBJ1-6	.
TGTGCCAGCATCAACTCCTACGAGCAGTACTTC	CASINSYEQYF	TRBV2	11	.	TRBJ2-7	.
TGTGCCAGCAGCCGTAGCGGGAGGGAGACCCAGTACTTC	CASSRSGRETQYF	TRBV3-1/TRBV3-2	13	TRBD2	TRBJ2-5	once
TGTGCCAGCAGCTACCCGGTCCGGGATACGCAGTATTTT	CASSYPVRDTQYF	TRBV21-1	13	.	TRBJ2-3	once
TGTGCCAGCAGCCTACGGGACAGAAATTCACCCCTCCACTTT	CASSLRDRNSPLHF	TRBV3-1/TRBV3-2	14	TRBD1	TRBJ1-6	.
TGTGCCAGCAGGTCCGGGACTAGTGACGAGCAGTACTTC	CASRSGTSDEQYF	TRBV5-5	13	TRBD2	TRBJ2-7	.
TGTGCCAGTAGTATAAAAAGGACAGCCAAGACTGAAGCTTTCTTT	CASSIKRTAKTEAFF	TRBV19	15	.	TRBJ1-1	.
TGTGCCAGCAGCTTACGTAGGGGAGCAGGGGAGCTGTTTTTT	CASSLRRGAGELFF	TRBV7-8	14	.	TRBJ2-2	.
TGTGCCAGCAGTTTATTGGCAGGGGGAAAAGGCTACACCTTC	CASSLLAGGKGYTF	TRBV28	14	TRBD1	TRBJ1-2	.
TGTGCCAGCAGTCCTGGGGGATACCGCTCCTACGAGCAGTACTTC	CASSPGGYRSYEQYF	TRBV6-5	15	.	TRBJ2-7	.
TGTGCCAGCACCGAGCACGGGGGCACTTGGTCTGGGGCCAACGTCCTGACTTTC	CASTEHGGTWSGANVLTF	TRBV5-5	18	.	TRBJ2-6	.
TGTGCCAGCAGTTCCTTTAATGGGGCCAACGTCCTGACTTTC	CASSSFNGANVLTF	TRBV6-6	14	.	TRBJ2-6	.
TGTGCCAGCAGCGCCCCGGGACAGGGGGCCTACGAGCAGTACTTC	CASSAPGQGAYEQYF	TRBV3-1/TRBV3-2	15	TRBD1	TRBJ2-7	.
TGTGCCAGCAGCTTCCCATACAGGGGGGTGAGTGGCTACACCTTC	CASSFPYRGVSGYTF	TRBV11-2	15	TRBD1	TRBJ1-2	many
TGTGCCAGCAGCCTAAGGCGTGATCAGCCCCAGCATTTT	CASSLRRDQPQHF	TRBV13	13	.	TRBJ1-5	.
TGTGCCACCAGTGATCCCACGGGGACACCGAACACCGGGGAGCTGTTTTTT	CATSDPTGTPNTGELFF	TRBV24-1	17	.	TRBJ2-2	.
TGTGCCAGCAGCCAGGGTTTGGGACGGGACACCGGGGAGCTGTTTTTT	CASSQGLGRDTGELFF	TRBV4-2	16	.	TRBJ2-2	.
TGCGCCAGCAGCCAAGATTTAGCACCCGGTTACGAGCAGTACTTC	CASSQDLAPGYEQYF	TRBV4-1	15	.	TRBJ2-7	.
TGTGCCAGCAGCTTAGTGGGGGAACCCTACGAGCAGTACTTC	CASSLVGEPYEQYF	TRBV13	14	.	TRBJ2-7	.
TGTGCCAGCAGCGGGGGACTACCTTACAATGAGCAGTTCTTC	CASSGGLPYNEQFF	TRBV9	14	TRBD2	TRBJ2-1	.
TGTGCCAGCAGCCAAGATACGGGACCCTTCACAGATACGCAGTATTTT	CASSQDTGPFTDTQYF	TRBV3-1/TRBV3-2	16	.	TRBJ2-3	.
TGTGCCAGCAGCTTGCCCCAGAGGAGCAGGGATCACACTGAAGCTTTCTTT	CASSLPQRSRDHTEAFF	TRBV11-2	17	.	TRBJ1-1	.
TGTGCCAGCGCCCTGCAGGGTGTGGGCACTGAAGCTTTCTTT	CASALQGVGTEAFF	TRBV3-1/TRBV3-2	14	.	TRBJ1-1	once
TGTGCCAGCAGCCTACAACTAGCGCTGGGCAAGTTCTTC	CASSLQLALGKFF	TRBV5-6	13	TRBD2	TRBJ2-1	.
TGTGCCAGCAGCCAAGAAACAGGTGCTAGGGAAAAACTGTTTTTT	CASSQETGAREKLFF	TRBV3-1/TRBV3-2	15	.	TRBJ1-4	.
TGTGCCAGCAGCTTCGGGGGGAGCGGAAACACCATATATTTT	CASSFGGSGNTIYF	TRBV7-2	14	.	TRBJ1-3	.
TGTGCCAGCAGCGCGAGGACTAGCGGCACAGATACGCAGTATTTT	CASSARTSGTDTQYF	TRBV7-6	15	TRBD2	TRBJ2-3	once
TGTGCCAGCAGCCCTTCCTTTGAGGGGGCTGATGGCTACACCTTC	CASSPSFEGADGYTF	TRBV11-2	15	TRBD1	TRBJ1-2	.
TGTGCCACCAGTGATCAGACTAGCGGGAGGTACGAGCAGTACTTC	CATSDQTSGRYEQYF	TRBV24-1	15	TRBD2	TRBJ2-7	.
TGTGCCAGTAGTATCCTTCCTCCGGGACAGAATAGCAATCAGCCCCAGCATTTT	CASSILPPGQNSNQPQHF	TRBV19	18	TRBD1	TRBJ1-5	.
TGTGCCAGCACTTTAGGGCAGGGGATCGGAGAGACCCAGTACTTC	CASTLGQGIGETQYF	TRBV28	15	.	TRBJ2-5	.
TGTGCCAGCGGGCAGACAGGTGATAACACAGATACGCAGTATTTT	CASGQTGDNTDTQYF	TRBV2	15	.	TRBJ2-3	.
TGTGCCAGCAGTTTAGGCGGACTAGCGGGAGGGGTAAATACGCAGTATTTT	CASSLGGLAGGVNTQYF	TRBV27	17	TRBD2	TRBJ2-3	.
TGTGCCAGCAGCGGAACCCTTACTTCCTACAATGAGCAGTTCTTC	CASSGTLTSYNEQFF	TRBV7-3	15	.	TRBJ2-1	.
TGTGCCACCTCAGGGTTTAACAACTACGAGCAGTACTTC	CATSGFNNYEQYF	TRBV28	13	.	TRBJ2-7	.
TGTGCCAGCAGCGGAACCTTAGGAACCGGGGAGCTGTTTTTT	CASSGTLGTGELFF	TRBV27	14	.	TRBJ2-2	.
TGTGCCAGTAGTAGAGGGGGGATTAACACTGAAGCTTTCTTT	CASSRGGINTEAFF	TRBV19	14	.	TRBJ1-1	.
TGTGCCAGTAGTATGTCGTGGGGCGAGCAGTACTTC	CASSMSWGEQYF	TRBV19	12	.	TRBJ2-7	.
TGTGCCAGCAGCTCCCCGGGCCGATGGAGCTCCTACAATGAGCAGTTCTTC	CASSSPGRWSSYNEQFF	TRBV7-8	17	.	TRBJ2-1	.
TGTGCCTGGAGTTCCGCAGGGGGAGGGAACACTGAAGCTTTCTTT	CAWSSAGGGNTEAFF	TRBV30	15	TRBD1	TRBJ1-1	.
TGCGCCAGCAGCTTGCTTCAGGGGGCTGGATCACCCCTCCACTTT	CASSLLQGAGSPLHF	TRBV5-1	15	TRBD1	TRBJ1-6	.
TGTGCCAGCAGCCCTCGGCAGCGGTCGTACAATGAGCAGTTCTTC	CASSPRQRSYNEQFF	TRBV7-8	15	.	TRBJ2-1	.
TGTGCCAGCAGCCAAGTTGATCGGGGGATCTATGGCTACACCTTC	CASSQVDRGIYGYTF	TRBV3-1/TRBV3-2	15	.	TRBJ1-2	.
TGTGCCAGCAGCCGGGACTATGGCTACACCTTC	CASSRDYGYTF	TRBV6-5	11	.	TRBJ1-2	.
TGTGCCAGCTCCCAGGGTAGCAAATACGAGCAGTACTTC	CASSQGSKYEQYF	TRBV18	13	.	TRBJ2-7	.
TGTGCCATCAGTCCTCGGACTAGCGACTACGAGCAGTACTTC	CAISPRTSDYEQYF	TRBV10-3	14	TRBD2	TRBJ2-7	once
TGTGCCAGCAGCGTAGGCGAGGGATGGGGAGAGACCCAGTACTTC	CASSVGEGWGETQYF	TRBV9	15	.	TRBJ2-5	once
TGTGCCAGCAGCGAGGGGGGAGACGAGCAGTACTTC	CASSEGGDEQYF	TRBV9	12	.	TRBJ2-7	.